The 14 T cell receptor beta chains below come from one sample, sequenced in a study of post-analysis software for immune sequencing data. Prepared TCR beta cDNA libraries contained unique molecular identifiers. TCRdb itself ran the PCR reads through MiXCR, one entry per CDR3 protein. The sample records hundreds of thousands of distinct CDR3 sequences, about a third being singletons. Overall study results and limits: Relative to controls, patients had about five TRBV segments at higher frequency, with TRBV5-6, TRBV5-1 and TRBV20-1 among these.

These TCRs' antigens remain unknown. Sequenced input: blood. The receptors were gathered from a girl between 10 and 17 years old with multiple sclerosis.

The sample holds a few counts of this clonotype. J is TRBJ2-1 and V is TRBV29-1; no definite D call. CDR1 is SQVTM, CDR2 ANQGSEA, per germline. Deletions cut 5 bases from V and 0 bases from J, with 11 bases between. The CDR3 runs 14 residues. CDR3 DNA sequence: TGCAGCGTTACCCCCCGGAGCTCCTACAATGAGCAGTTCTTC. It specifies CSVTPRSSYNEQFF.

The V and J genes are TRBV7-2 and TRBJ2-3; 10 bases are shared with TRBD2. CDR1 and CDR2 (germline): SGHTA, FQGNSA. This CDR3 is built from 15 residues. V lost 7 bases and J lost 4; bases outside the gene matches: 8. This chain's CDR3 is CASTLLAGYPDTQYF. CDR3 in DNA: TGTGCCAGCACTTTACTAGCGGGGTACCCAGATACGCAGTATTTT.

This clonotype was seen only a few times. The rearrangement joins TRBV6-5 to TRBJ1-6; TRBD1 is a possible D gene (6 bases). The germline CDR1 and CDR2 sequences are MNHEY and SVGAGI. With 0 bases removed from V and 4 bases from J, the gap between germline ends came to 10 bases. The CDR3 extends over 16 amino acids. CDR3 sequence reads: CASSYSMDSYNSPLHF. In DNA form, the CDR3 reads TGTGCCAGCAGTTACTCTATGGACAGTTATAATTCACCCCTCCACTTT.

This clonotype was recorded a few times. V usage is TRBV5-1 and J usage is TRBJ2-3, with a tentative D call TRBD1 (6 bases). Germline V CDR1 and CDR2: SGHRS, YFSETQ. Between the trimmed V and J ends, which lost 4 bases and 5 bases, there was a span of 11 bases. The CDR3 loop spans 13 amino acids. The CDR3 region has the DNA TGCGCCAGCAGCCTATGGACAGAAGATACGCAGTATTTT. Translating it yields CASSLWTEDTQYF.

This clonotype was counted at least ten times. J is TRBJ1-2 and V is TRBV6-6, with D possibly being TRBD1 (6 bases). V lost 6 bases and J lost 10, with 18 bases in between. The V gene's germline CDR1 is MNHNY and CDR2 SVGAGI (reference sequence). This CDR3 is 13 amino acids long. The CDR3, as DNA: TGTGCCAGCAGCCAGACAGGACCTTGGGACTACACCTTC. This codes for CASSQTGPWDYTF.

This clonotype has just a few counts. The CDR3 spells CASSQVGTGGSAQYF. The CDR3 DNA reads TGCGCCAGCAGCCAAGTTGGGACGGGGGGGTCGGCGCAGTATTTT. The rearrangement uses TRBV4-3 and TRBJ2-3, with 8 bases lining up with TRBD2. Germline CDR1 is LGHNA and CDR2 is YSLEER. V gave up 1 base and J gave up 10 bases; unmatched junction bases: 10. The CDR3 runs 15 residues.

Here the CDR3 DNA reads TGTGCCAGCAGTGGGTCAGGGGAACGGGCCAAAAACATTCAGTACTTC. Translating it yields CASSGSGERAKNIQYF. The chain carries TRBV6-1 and TRBJ2-4; tentatively, D is TRBD1 (6 bases). CDR3 length equals 16 residues. Trimming removed 4 bases from V and 1 base from J, with 14 bases in between. The germline V gene encodes CDR1 MNHNS and CDR2 SASEGT.

The chain couples TRBV5-1 to TRBJ2-7; perhaps D is TRBD1 or TRBD2 (7 bases each). The CDR3 is 15 amino acids. Trimming left V 3 bases short and J 3 bases short, with 16 bases between. Germline V CDR1 and CDR2: SGHRS, YFSETQ. The CDR3 DNA reads as TGCGCCAGCAGCTGGGGCCAGGGGGGGCTCTACGAGCAGTACTTC. The encoded protein is CASSWGQGGLYEQYF.

The V call is TRBV7-3, the J call TRBJ2-3, with a possible D match to TRBD2 (6 bases). Trimming removed 1 base at V and 4 bases at J, with 9 bases between. CDR3 length: 14 residues. Germline assignment: CDR1 SGHTA and CDR2 FQGTGA. The CDR3 is CASSLNTGADTQYF. The CDR3 coding sequence is TGTGCCAGCAGCTTAAATACGGGGGCAGATACGCAGTATTTT.

This clonotype was counted between two and nine times. V usage is TRBV20-1 and J usage is TRBJ2-7; TRBD2 aligns across 8 bases. The germline CDR1 and CDR2 sequences are DFQATT and SNEGSKA (reference sequence). CDR3 length: 15 residues. J gave up 3 bases and V 1 base, and 8 bases lay outside the gene matches. The CDR3 nucleotides are TGCAGTGCTAGAGTGACAAGCGGGGGTTTCTACGAGCAGTACTTC. It encodes CSARVTSGGFYEQYF.

The gene calls are TRBV28 and TRBJ2-6; 8 bases match TRBD2. CDR3 length: 15 residues. Germline lookup yields CDR1 MDHEN and CDR2 SYDVKM. V was clipped by 7 bases and J by 0 bases; unmatched bases: 2. Here the CDR3 reads CASTGGDSGANVLTF. The CDR3 DNA is TGTGCCAGCACCGGGGGGGACTCTGGGGCCAACGTCCTGACTTTC. Full variable domain (missing parts from reference TRBV28 and TRBJ2-6): DVKVTQSSRYLVKRTGEKVFLECVQDMDHENMFWYRQDPGLGLRLIYFSYDVKMKEKGDIPEGYSVSREKKERFSLILESASTNQTSMYLCASTGGDSGANVLTFGAGSRLTVL.

The J gene is TRBJ2-1, the V gene TRBV7-9; TRBD1 or TRBD2 may be the D gene (5 bases each). The ends were cut back, 3 bases at V and 5 bases at J, with 14 bases in the middle. The CDR3 extends over 15 amino acids. Looked up from germline, CDR1 is SEHNR and CDR2 is FQNEAQ (reference sequence). CDR3 sequence (DNA): TGTGCCAGCAGCTTTCTCGGGACGCAAGACAATGAGCAGTTCTTC. Protein: CASSFLGTQDNEQFF.

This clonotype was seen just once. The rearrangement joins TRBV18 to TRBJ2-5; 8 bases line up with TRBD1. This CDR3 is 14 amino acids long. Germline-derived CDR1 and CDR2 are KGHSH and LQKENI. J was trimmed by 11 bases and V by 3 bases; bases with no gene match: 11. This CDR3 reads CASSPSGQGREQYF. The CDR3, as DNA: TGTGCCAGCTCACCCTCAGGACAGGGAAGGGAGCAGTACTTC.

The genes are TRBV27 and TRBJ2-7; D perhaps matches TRBD1 (7 bases). The germline V gene has CDR1 MNHEY and CDR2 SMNVEV (reference sequence). V was cut by 0 bases and J by 0 bases, with 12 bases left in between. The CDR3 runs 16 residues. CDR3 nucleotide sequence: TGTGCCAGCAGTTTATCCCGGGGGACAGTCTCCTACGAGCAGTACTTC. Its protein is CASSLSRGTVSYEQYF.